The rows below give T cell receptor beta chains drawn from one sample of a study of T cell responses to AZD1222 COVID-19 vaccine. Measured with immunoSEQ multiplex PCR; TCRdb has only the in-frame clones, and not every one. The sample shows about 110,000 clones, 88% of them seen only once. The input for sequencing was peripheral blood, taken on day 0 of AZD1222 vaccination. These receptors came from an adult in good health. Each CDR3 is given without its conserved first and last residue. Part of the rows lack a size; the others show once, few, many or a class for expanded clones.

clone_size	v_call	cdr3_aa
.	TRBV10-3	AITSSAPPHEQY
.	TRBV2	ASSLDRDHSYEQY
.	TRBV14	ASSPWDSSYEQY
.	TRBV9	ASSAQTRYGYT
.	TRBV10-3	ATMPRENTEAF
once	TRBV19	ASIRVSGSGANVLT
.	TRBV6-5	ASNAKGLPGYGYT
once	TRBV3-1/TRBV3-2	ASSQLGGVHEQY
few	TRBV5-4	ASSPTGVGNTIY
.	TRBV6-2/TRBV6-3	ASSPQGANYGYT
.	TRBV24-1	ATSDTGQGQETQY
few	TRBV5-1	ASSRGNTEAF
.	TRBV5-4	ASSPKPLWDLFEKLF
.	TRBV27	ASRTGAEQY
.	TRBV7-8	ASRGDRGANTGELF
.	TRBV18	ASSFTGGNEKLF
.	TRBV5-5	ASSLASDGYT
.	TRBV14	ASSQGLTSGREQY
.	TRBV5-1	ASSVTGQSYEQY
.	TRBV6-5	ASSFWGGKGNQPQH
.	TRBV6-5	ASRQSGPYNEQF
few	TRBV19	ASSRTVDTEAF
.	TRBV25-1	ASSDLAGDQPQH
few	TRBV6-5	ASSYPTGILNQPQH
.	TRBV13	ASSSGPASNQPQH
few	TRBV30	ACTRQPLVGYT